This TCR beta chain appears in the sequencing data of a study of blood T cell repertoires in COVID-19. At the level of the study: In each case, the material was cDNA or gDNA derived from T cells, B-cell-depleted T cells, or PBMCs.

Original data processing: Quantification of nucleated cells was approximated via reference gene primer amplification. Measured with immunoSEQ multiplex PCR; TCRdb has only the in-frame clones, and not every one. D and trimming come from the DNA, and the V and J calls and clone size come from that table. The sample has over 150,000 clones; about 85% are singletons. The CDR3 sequence is 13 residues long. On this clone itself: A read error may produce the germline difference seen at one junction end. Different DNA sequences within this sample yield the same CDR3.

The chain uses TRBV12-3 or TRBV12-4 and TRBJ1-2, with a tentative D call TRBD1 (6 bases). The sequence derives from a man aged 80 or over with COVID-19, enrolled during active disease. Sequencing input: peripheral blood. The CDR3 region has the DNA TGTGCCAGCAGCTTAGGGGGGCCAGGGGGCTACACCTTC. This sequence encodes CASSLGGPGGYTF.